What follows are 7 T cell receptor beta chains derived from one specimen sequenced in a study of circulating CD8 cells and anti-PD-1 response in melanoma. From live CD3+CD8+TCRalphabeta+ cells, four PD-1 and/or TIGIT subsets were sorted. TCR libraries were prepared from roughly 15 ng of total RNA with the QIAseq Immune Repertoire TCR panel. TCRdb itself ran the reads through MiXCR, one entry per CDR3 protein. The table lists fewer than 700 distinct CDR3 sequences, approximately 7% of them singletons. Sequenced here: CD8+ T cells from PBMCs, sampled at baseline or after one month of anti-PD-1 therapy (not recorded which). These receptors were collected from a human donor with melanoma.

This clonotype is judged large. The chain is built from TRBV28 and TRBJ2-7; D not certain. The CDR3 is made up of 10 amino acids. Per germline, CDR1 MDHEN and CDR2 SYDVKM. Trimming pared 6 bases from V and 8 bases from J, leaving 8 bases between. CDR3 sequence reads: CASSVTQQYF. The CDR3 DNA reads TGTGCCAGCAGCGTTACCCAGCAGTACTTC.

In its sample, this clonotype is large. This CDR3 is CASSLYRTNYGYTF. CDR3 coding DNA: TGTGCCAGCAGTTTATACAGAACGAACTATGGCTACACCTTC. The J gene is TRBJ1-2, the V gene TRBV28, with no clear D. The CDR3 has 14 amino acids. The germline gives CDR1 MDHEN, CDR2 SYDVKM. With 1 base removed from V and 2 bases from J, the gap between germline ends came to 8 bases.

This clonotype ranks as large. This chain uses TRBV11-1 with TRBJ2-7; possibly TRBD2 for D (6 bases). Per germline, CDR1 SGHAT and CDR2 FQDESV (reference sequence). The CDR3 runs to 13 residues. The V end was cut by 2 bases, the J end by 4 bases, with 9 bases between. The CDR3 spells CASSLFGGYEQYF. CDR3 DNA sequence: TGTGCCAGCAGCTTATTTGGGGGGTACGAGCAGTACTTC.

This clonotype rates as large (0.1 to 1%). The chain carries TRBV4-3 and TRBJ2-2; perhaps TRBD2 as D (6 bases). Germline CDR1 is LGHNA and CDR2 is YSLEER. V was pared by 4 bases and J by 4 bases, with 13 bases between. CDR3 length: 15 residues. CDR3 nucleotides: TGCGCCAGCAGCCTCGGACTACGGGGCACCGGGGAGCTGTTTTTT. It yields the protein CASSLGLRGTGELFF.

This clonotype is large in the sample. The chain links TRBV27 to TRBJ2-1; 9 bases fit TRBD1. The CDR3 runs to 14 residues. Germline-derived CDR1 and CDR2 are MNHEY and SMNVEV (reference sequence). V dropped 5 bases and J dropped 6; count of bases not matched to a gene: 5. In DNA, the CDR3 is TGTGCCAGCAGTCCCAGGACAGGGGTCAATGAGCAGTTCTTC. Its protein product is CASSPRTGVNEQFF.

This clonotype is deemed medium-sized. The V and J genes are TRBV5-1 and TRBJ2-1; TRBD1 matches 9 bases. The trim removed 0 bases at V and 7 bases at J, leaving 5 bases unmatched. Germline loops: CDR1 SGHRS, CDR2 YFSETQ. There are 15 residues in the CDR3. The CDR3 protein is CASSLAEDRGNEQFF. For the CDR3, the DNA is TGCGCCAGCAGCTTGGCCGAGGACAGGGGTAATGAGCAGTTCTTC.

In its sample, this clonotype ranks as large (0.1 to 1%). The J gene is TRBJ2-1, the V gene TRBV2, with 8 positions matching TRBD2. CDR1 is SNHLY and CDR2 is FYNNEI in the germline V gene. This CDR3 region has 15 residues. The V segment lost 3 bases and the J segment 5 bases; nucleotides outside the gene matches: 6. The CDR3 here is CASSDSLAENNEQFF. Here the CDR3 DNA reads TGTGCCAGCAGTGACTCACTAGCGGAGAACAATGAGCAGTTCTTC.